One and the same sample provided the 21 T cell receptor beta chains below, sequenced in a study of blood T cells in healthy people across ages. PCR was performed a second time for about 7 to 11 cycles using a sample-barcoded 5' primer and a J-beta primer mix. TCRdb re-called the 5' RACE reads with MiXCR, one entry per CDR3 protein. The data hold around 1,500,000 distinct CDR3 sequences, with about 30% observed a single time. The sequencing input was blood. The receptors stem from a young woman in good health.

This clonotype was counted many times. V usage is TRBV28 and J usage is TRBJ2-7, with 7 bases matching TRBD2. This CDR3 contains 15 residues. Germline CDR1 is MDHEN and CDR2 is SYDVKM. V shed 5 bases, J shed 3 bases, and the junction held 10 bases outside the gene matches. The CDR3 bases are TGTGCCAGCAGTACATCCAAGGGGAGGGACTACGAGCAGTACTTC. As protein: CASSTSKGRDYEQYF.

The chain couples TRBV6-5 to TRBJ1-1; D is ambiguous. Germline assignment: CDR1 MNHEY and CDR2 SVGAGI. The CDR3 contains 15 residues. Trimming shortened V by 3 bases and J by 0 bases, and 11 bases separated the two germline ends. The CDR3 DNA reads as TGTGCCAGCAGTTATTATCCGACCATGAACACTGAAGCTTTCTTT. Residues: CASSYYPTMNTEAFF.

In its sample, this clonotype was seen a few times. The J gene is TRBJ1-1, the V gene TRBV7-2; TRBD1 aligns across 8 bases. With V trimmed by 4 bases and J by 1 base, 5 bases remained unmatched. The germline CDR1 and CDR2 sequences are SGHTA and FQGNSA. The CDR3 covers 15 residues. The CDR3 region is CASSWWTGRNTEAFF. In DNA, the CDR3 is TGTGCCAGCAGCTGGTGGACAGGGCGGAACACTGAAGCTTTCTTT.

This sequence joins TRBV25-1 and TRBJ2-3; no clear D gene. The CDR3 is 15 residues long. The ends were cut back, 1 base at V and 3 bases at J, with 11 bases in the middle. The V gene's germline CDR1 is MGHDK and CDR2 SYGVNS. CDR3 sequence reads: CASSEFVRATDTQYF. DNA for the CDR3: TGTGCCAGCAGTGAATTTGTCAGAGCGACAGATACGCAGTATTTT.

The chain employs TRBV24-1 and TRBJ2-3; D tentatively fits TRBD1 or TRBD2 (5 bases each). Germline assignment: CDR1 KGHDR and CDR2 SFDVKD. Between the trimmed V and J ends, which lost 6 bases and 0 bases, there was a span of 6 bases. CDR3 length equals 13 residues. CDR3 sequence: CATSRDSTDTQYF. CDR3 in DNA: TGTGCCACCAGTCGGGACAGCACAGATACGCAGTATTTT.

A remark on this clonotype: A much larger clone is a single base away; this may be a read error. The chain uses TRBV7-9 and TRBJ2-7; 11 nucleotides align to TRBD2. The CDR3 has 12 residues. CDR1 SEHNR and CDR2 FQNEAQ come from the germline V gene (reference sequence). This CDR3 is CSSGTSGYEQYF. The CDR3 nucleotides read TGTTCCAGCGGGACTAGCGGCTACGAGCAGTACTTC.

This clonotype has only a few counts. The genes are TRBV7-2 and TRBJ2-3; 11 bases line up with TRBD2. CDR3 length: 16 residues. J was trimmed by 3 bases and V by 1 base; bases with no gene match: 3. Per the germline V gene, CDR1 is SGHTA and CDR2 is FQGNSA. CDR3 sequence reads: CASSLGASGRTDTQYF. CDR3 bases: TGTGCCAGCAGCTTAGGGGCTAGCGGGAGGACAGATACGCAGTATTTT.

The CDR3 nucleotides read TGTGCCAGCAGCCCGTATCCCTCAAAGGGGACAGCCCACAATGAGCAGTTCTTC. It specifies CASSPYPSKGTAHNEQFF. The J gene is TRBJ2-1, the V gene TRBV9; 7 nucleotides line up with TRBD1. Germline loops: CDR1 SGDLS, CDR2 YYNGEE. The CDR3 spans 18 residues. Trimming took 4 bases from V and 5 from J; bases not matched to a gene: 18.

This clonotype was found many times. The rearrangement links TRBV29-1 to TRBJ2-3; D uncertain. V was shortened by 0 bases and J by 2 bases, with 9 bases between the two germline ends. Germline lookup yields CDR1 SQVTM and CDR2 ANQGSEA. This CDR3 region has 14 residues. This CDR3 is CSVEDFVDTDTQYF. In DNA, the CDR3 is TGCAGCGTTGAAGATTTTGTGGACACAGATACGCAGTATTTT.

The chain is built from TRBV5-1 and TRBJ2-1; 12 nucleotides match TRBD2. This CDR3 comprises 17 residues. V lost 10 bases and J lost 0; bases outside the gene matches: 11. CDR1 is SGHRS and CDR2 is YFSETQ in the germline V gene. CDR3 protein: CAGVLAGGPSSYNEQFF. CDR3 nucleotide sequence: TGCGCCGGGGTACTAGCGGGGGGTCCCAGCTCCTACAATGAGCAGTTCTTC.

The gene calls are TRBV12-3 or TRBV12-4 and TRBJ1-2, with D perhaps matching TRBD1 (6 bases). The CDR3 is 12 residues long. V was shortened by 6 bases and J by 6 bases, with 11 bases between the two germline ends. This CDR3 is CASSGGTNGYTF. The DNA of the CDR3 is TGTGCCAGCAGCGGGGGGACAAATGGCTACACCTTC.

This clonotype was seen ten or more times. The CDR3 region is CASSARIGTGVSYEQYF. DNA of the CDR3: TGTGCCAGCAGCGCACGGATTGGGACAGGGGTCTCCTACGAGCAGTACTTC. The chain links TRBV5-6 to TRBJ2-7; 10 nucleotides agree with TRBD1. CDR1 is SGHDT and CDR2 is YYEEEE in the germline V gene. The trim removed 4 bases at V and 0 bases at J, leaving 10 bases unmatched. This CDR3 contains 17 residues.

The chain combines TRBV5-1 with TRBJ2-2; tentative D call: TRBD1 (5 bases). The CDR3 has 14 residues. The germline V and J ends were trimmed by 1 base and 5 bases, with 9 bases remaining between them. CDR1 is SGHRS and CDR2 is YFSETQ in the germline V gene. DNA of the CDR3: TGCGCCAGCAGCTTGTATCAGGGTACCGGGGAGCTGTTTTTT. Translated, it gives CASSLYQGTGELFF.

The J gene is TRBJ1-1, the V gene TRBV12-3 or TRBV12-4; no reliable D call. Deletions cut 6 bases from V and 6 bases from J, with 11 bases between. The CDR3 consists of 12 residues. CDR3 residues: CASSFGHAEAFF. CDR3 nucleotides: TGTGCCAGCAGCTTCGGGCACGCTGAAGCTTTCTTT.

The chain combines TRBV11-3 with TRBJ2-4; D gene ambiguous. V shed 3 bases and J shed 8 bases, with 14 bases lying between them. The CDR3 has 14 residues. Per the germline V gene, CDR1 is SGHNT and CDR2 is YENEEA. DNA of the CDR3: TGTGCCAGCAGCTTTCAATCGTATGAGTACATTCAGTACTTC. Residues: CASSFQSYEYIQYF.

The chain recombines TRBV2 with TRBJ1-5, with D perhaps matching TRBD1 (5 bases). Germline CDR1 and CDR2: SNHLY and FYNNEI. This CDR3 comprises 13 residues. V shed 3 bases and J shed 7 bases, with 10 bases lying between them. The CDR3 reads CASSDREKQPQHF. The CDR3 coding sequence is TGTGCCAGCAGTGACAGGGAGAAACAGCCCCAGCATTTT.

The chain carries TRBV9 and TRBJ2-5, with TRBD2 matching 7 bases. There are 15 residues in the CDR3. Trimming removed 4 bases from V and 2 bases from J; junction bases left unmatched: 8. The germline V gene encodes CDR1 SGDLS and CDR2 YYNGEE. The DNA of the CDR3 is TGTGCCAGCAGCACGATAGCGGGCTTACAAGAGACCCAGTACTTC. Translation gives CASSTIAGLQETQYF.

This clonotype has only a few counts. The V call is TRBV20-1, the J call TRBJ2-1, with 7 bases fitting TRBD1. The ends lost 8 bases at V and 0 bases at J; junction bases unmatched: 7. Germline V CDR1 and CDR2: DFQATT, SNEGSKA (reference sequence). This CDR3 region has 14 residues. The CDR3 reads CSSRTGSSYNEQFF. CDR3 DNA: TGCAGTTCGAGGACAGGTAGCTCCTACAATGAGCAGTTCTTC.

In the case of this clonotype: One end of the junction does not line up with germline, which may come from a read error. The V call is TRBV5-1, the J call TRBJ1-1, with a possible D match to TRBD1 (5 bases). CDR1 and CDR2 from the germline V gene are SGHRS and YFSETQ. CDR3 length equals 15 residues. The CDR3 loop reads CAGSLRGQGNTEAFF. CDR3 sequence (DNA): TGCGCCGGCAGCTTGCGAGGACAAGGGAACACTGAAGCTTTCTTT.

This clonotype was observed many times. The CDR3 DNA reads as TGTGCCAGCAGCTCTAGGGGGCGCGAGACCCAGTACTTC. Its translation: CASSSRGRETQYF. The V and J genes are TRBV12-3 or TRBV12-4 and TRBJ2-5, with TRBD1 matching 7 bases. This CDR3 contains 13 residues. The ends lost 6 bases at V and 5 bases at J; junction bases unmatched: 6.

For this clonotype: One base away lies a much larger clone, so this may be a sequencing read error. V gene TRBV20-1 combines with J gene TRBJ2-7; D gene uncertain. There are 12 residues in the CDR3. Germline-derived CDR1 and CDR2 are DFQATT and SNEGSKA (reference sequence). V was trimmed by 4 bases and J by 7 bases, leaving 14 bases between them. The CDR3 loop is CSAIQAYNEQYF. Here the CDR3 DNA reads TGCAGTGCTATTCAAGCGTACAATGAGCAGTACTTC.